This T cell receptor (beta chain) was found in a study of PD-1 blockade in classical Hodgkin lymphoma. The junction had 5 bases not matched to a gene; V was cut back by 5 bases and J by 4 bases. Germline lookup yields CDR1 SEHNR and CDR2 FQNEAQ (reference sequence). The CDR3 contains 13 residues. Note on this clone: The antigen remains unidentified.

Some clones are missing from TCRdb's copy, which holds only in-frame ones; the method was immunoSEQ multiplex PCR. Of 13,000 to 15,000 clones listed, about 89% are singletons. This sample's time point: cycle 4 day 1 (C4D1), after 6 weeks of nivolumab. Every patient experienced relapse after autologous stem cell transplantation, and brentuximab vedotin exposure varied. Magnetic depletion of non-target cells from thawed PBMCs yielded purified CD8+ T cells. Best responses were complete response, partial response or progressive disease. Findings and limits, study-wide: Newly diagnosed patients reportedly trailed healthy donors in baseline TCR diversity.

Material: CD8+ T cells from blood, obtained before the fourth cycle of nivolumab. This receptor was taken from a human donor with classical Hodgkin lymphoma. The rearrangement uses TRBV7-9 and TRBJ2-7; 7 nucleotides line up with TRBD1. CDR3 DNA sequence: TGTGCCAGCAGCCATCCGACAGGGTACGAGCAGTACTTC. It encodes CASSHPTGYEQYF.